Following are 27 T cell receptor beta chains from one sample sequenced in a study of Ad26.COV2.S vaccination and SARS-CoV-2 variants. Treatment of the sample: around 19 received Ad26.COV2.S at low or high dose, single or two shots; several received placebo; per-sample allocation not given. Day 63 following the first vaccine or placebo injection was when the samples were taken. The protocol was immunoSEQ multiplex PCR, while the TCRdb copy is restricted to in-frame clones and leaves out a portion. The table records roughly 330,000 clones, 85% to 90% of them present only once. Specimen: peripheral blood, collected in a trial of Ad26.COV2.S vaccine versus placebo. The receptors come from a person aged 18-60 years who received the Ad26.COV2.S COVID-19 vaccine or a placebo.

The DNA for the CDR3 is TGTGCCAGCAGCCCCCGGAGAGTCAACACTGAAGCTTTCTTT. Residues: CASSPRRVNTEAFF. The rearrangement uses TRBV3-1 (or the pseudogene TRBV3-2) and TRBJ1-1; D gene ambiguous. Germline loops: CDR1 LGHDT, CDR2 YNNKEL (reference sequence). The V and J ends lost 4 bases and 2 bases respectively, with 11 bases between them. The CDR3 consists of 14 residues.

The chain recombines TRBV27 with TRBJ2-1, with D perhaps matching TRBD1 or TRBD2 (5 bases each). The CDR3 sequence is 16 residues long. V lost 1 base and J lost 4, with 14 bases in between. Germline values: CDR1 MNHEY, CDR2 SMNVEV (reference sequence). The DNA for the CDR3 is TGTGCCAGCAGTTTATTGGGGACGTCCGGATACAATGAGCAGTTCTTC. This translates into CASSLLGTSGYNEQFF.

This clone was observed a few times. V is TRBV7-9 and J is TRBJ2-1; tentatively, D is TRBD1 (5 bases). The ends were cut back, 5 bases at V and 5 bases at J, with 10 bases in the middle. Germline V gives CDR1 SEHNR, CDR2 FQNEAQ (reference sequence). The CDR3 extends over 13 amino acids. The CDR3 nucleotides read TGTGCCAGCAGCCGACAGCCTCACAATGAGCAGTTCTTC. Amino acids: CASSRQPHNEQFF.

This sequence joins TRBV10-3 and TRBJ2-1; the D is unclear. V lost 8 bases, J lost 13 bases, and 18 bases lay in between. In germline, CDR1 is ENHRY, CDR2 SYGVKD. The CDR3 runs to 12 residues. CDR3 in amino acids: CAIGQVNGEQFF. CDR3 DNA: TGTGCCATCGGGCAAGTTAATGGGGAACAGTTCTTC.

This chain connects TRBV6-2 or TRBV6-3 to TRBJ2-5; no clear D gene. Germline assignment: CDR1 MNHEY and CDR2 SVGEGT. The V end lost 2 bases, the J end lost 2 bases, and 6 bases lay between the germline ends. The CDR3 length is 13 residues. CDR3 residues: CASSYVGQETQYF. The CDR3, as DNA: TGTGCCAGCAGTTACGTAGGGCAAGAGACCCAGTACTTC.

The V and J genes are TRBV12-5 and TRBJ1-1, with D tentatively TRBD1 (6 bases). This CDR3 is built from 18 residues. Germline CDR1 reads LGHNT; CDR2 reads FRNRAP. Trimming stripped 2 bases from V and 6 bases from J, with 25 bases between. The CDR3 protein is CASGLPTSGDGALPEAFF. The CDR3 nucleotides read TGTGCTAGTGGTTTGCCAACCTCAGGGGACGGAGCGCTCCCTGAAGCTTTCTTT. Drawing the rest from reference TRBV12-5 and TRBJ1-1, the complete variable domain is DARVTQTPRHKVTEMGQEVTMRCQPILGHNTVFWYRQTMMQGLELLAYFRNRAPLDDSGMPKDRFSAEMPDATLATLKIQPSEPRDSAVYFCASGLPTSGDGALPEAFFGQGTRLTVV.

The V gene is TRBV5-6, the J gene TRBJ1-6, with TRBD1 matching 7 bases. Germline CDR1 reads SGHDT; CDR2 reads YYEEEE. The CDR3 runs 15 residues. The trim removed 3 bases at V and 7 bases at J, leaving 7 bases unmatched. CDR3 nucleotide sequence: TGTGCCAGCAGCTCGTCCGGGACAGCCAATTCACCCCTCCACTTT. Its translation is CASSSSGTANSPLHF.

The CDR3 nucleotides are TGCGCCAGCAGCCAATTTCCGGGACTAGCGGACAACACCGGGGAGCTGTTTTTT. It is translated as CASSQFPGLADNTGELFF. The chain combines TRBV4-1 with TRBJ2-2, with 11 bases identical to TRBD2. V trimming: 2 bases; J trimming: 2 bases; junction bases outside the gene matches: 7. Per the germline V gene, CDR1 is MGHRA and CDR2 is YSYEKL. The CDR3 contains 18 residues.

The genes are TRBV7-3 and TRBJ2-2, with D maybe TRBD1 (6 bases). Germline CDR1 and CDR2: SGHTA and FQGTGA. The CDR3 spans 14 residues. V dropped 8 bases and J dropped 4 bases, with 14 bases sitting between them. The chain's CDR3 is CASGDTVGTGELFF. CDR3 sequence (DNA): TGTGCCAGCGGGGACACAGTAGGCACCGGGGAGCTGTTTTTT.

This rearrangement joins TRBV7-2 to TRBJ2-3, with D unclear. Germline V lookup: CDR1 SGHTA, CDR2 FQGNSA. The CDR3 runs to 15 residues. Trimming pared 5 bases from V and 0 bases from J, leaving 12 bases between. The CDR3 protein is CASSLRYASTDTQYF. The CDR3 coding sequence is TGTGCCAGCAGCCTTAGGTACGCCAGCACAGATACGCAGTATTTT.

V and J are TRBV7-2 and TRBJ2-5, with a tentative D call TRBD2 (5 bases). Germline V gene data show CDR1 as SGHTA and CDR2 as FQGNSA. The CDR3 is 13 amino acids. Trimming cost V 3 bases and J 5 bases, with 10 bases left between them. The CDR3 DNA reads TGTGCCAGCAGCTTCGGCGGGTTCGAGACCCAGTACTTC. It specifies CASSFGGFETQYF.

The chain carries TRBV7-2 and TRBJ1-2, with D hard to call. CDR1 SGHTA and CDR2 FQGNSA come from the germline V gene. The length of the CDR3 is 18 residues. V dropped 5 bases and J dropped 0 bases, with 22 bases sitting between them. For the CDR3, the DNA is TGTGCCAGCAGCCCATCTTGGGCTTCGCCCCCTTCTAACTATGGCTACACCTTC. Its translation is CASSPSWASPPSNYGYTF.

This chain connects TRBV7-9 to TRBJ2-1, with D possibly matching TRBD1 (6 bases). CDR3 length: 14 amino acids. The germline gives CDR1 SEHNR, CDR2 FQNEAQ (reference sequence). The V gene lost 5 bases and the J gene lost 8 bases, with 16 bases spanning the gap. CDR3 region: CASSPGSRGDEQFF. The DNA of the CDR3 is TGTGCCAGCAGCCCGGGGTCCAGGGGAGATGAGCAGTTCTTC.

This clone was observed a handful of times. The chain combines TRBV28 with TRBJ1-5, with 10 bases that match TRBD1. The germline CDR1 and CDR2 sequences are MDHEN and SYDVKM. Losses at the gene ends were 3 bases for V and 7 bases for J; bases not matched to a gene: 6. This CDR3 is built from 15 residues. The CDR3 sequence is CASSFGQGVRQPQHF. The DNA of the CDR3 is TGTGCCAGCAGTTTCGGACAGGGGGTTAGACAGCCCCAGCATTTT.

V is TRBV7-9 and J is TRBJ1-1; 7 bases agree with TRBD1. V lost 2 bases to trimming and J lost 6 bases; unmatched junction nucleotides: 9. CDR3 length: 15 residues. Germline V CDR1 and CDR2: SEHNR, FQNEAQ (reference sequence). In nucleotides, the CDR3 is TGTGCCAGCAGCTTAAAGGGGCTCCAGGGGGCTGAAGCTTTCTTT. Translation gives CASSLKGLQGAEAFF.

V and J are TRBV7-9 and TRBJ1-1; no reliable D call. Per the germline V gene, CDR1 is SEHNR and CDR2 is FQNEAQ (reference sequence). CDR3 length: 15 residues. Trimming stripped 2 bases from V and 0 bases from J, with 10 bases between. The CDR3 sequence: CASSLSPNMNTEAFF. As DNA, the CDR3 is TGTGCCAGCAGCTTATCTCCAAACATGAACACTGAAGCTTTCTTT.

The chain joins TRBV5-4 to TRBJ1-5; possible D gene TRBD1, 5 bases. The CDR3 consists of 14 residues. V was cut by 4 bases and J by 0 bases, with 8 bases left in between. Germline V gene lookup returns CDR1 SGHNT and CDR2 YYREEE (reference sequence). The CDR3 nucleotides are TGTGCCAGCAGCCGCGACAGTAGCAATCAGCCCCAGCATTTT. This translates into CASSRDSSNQPQHF.

The V and J genes are TRBV7-2 and TRBJ1-1, with 11 bases aligning to TRBD1. The CDR3 has 16 residues. V lost 5 bases, J lost 5 bases, and 10 bases stayed unmatched. The V gene's germline CDR1 is SGHTA and CDR2 FQGNSA. Written as DNA, the CDR3 is TGTGCCAGCAGCATTCCGGACAGGGGGCGCTGGACTGAAGCTTTCTTT. Amino acid sequence: CASSIPDRGRWTEAFF.

The rearrangement joins TRBV5-6 to TRBJ2-1; D gene ambiguous. Germline V gives CDR1 SGHDT, CDR2 YYEEEE. This CDR3 has 12 residues. The V end was cut by 0 bases, the J end by 8 bases, with 6 bases between. The CDR3 spells CASSLGGDEQFF. In DNA, the CDR3 is TGTGCCAGCAGCTTGGGGGGTGATGAGCAGTTCTTC.

J is TRBJ1-4 and V is TRBV7-9; unclear D gene. This CDR3 has 17 residues. The V end was cut by 5 bases, the J end by 8 bases, with 24 bases between. The V gene's germline CDR1 is SEHNR and CDR2 FQNEAQ (reference sequence). This chain's CDR3 is CASSPSQEARSGEKLFF. DNA of the CDR3: TGTGCCAGCAGCCCCTCTCAGGAGGCCCGGTCGGGGGAAAAACTGTTTTTT.

This chain uses TRBV28 with TRBJ2-3; a possible D gene is TRBD2 (6 bases). V was trimmed by 1 base and J by 0 bases, leaving 23 bases between them. The CDR3 consists of 20 residues. The germline V gene has CDR1 MDHEN and CDR2 SYDVKM. The CDR3 loop is CASSLLVLRDRWVSTDTQYF. CDR3 bases: TGTGCCAGCAGTTTATTGGTGTTGCGGGACCGTTGGGTGAGCACAGATACGCAGTATTTT.

The chain combines TRBV29-1 with TRBJ2-5; D is unclear. Per germline, CDR1 SQVTM and CDR2 ANQGSEA. The CDR3 sequence is 13 residues long. The CDR3 region has the DNA TGCTCCGAAATGGCTGCCCCCGGGGAGACCCAGTACTTC. Translating it yields CSEMAAPGETQYF.

This sequence joins TRBV14 and TRBJ2-7; the D gene is possibly TRBD2 (7 bases). CDR3 size: 15 residues. CDR1 and CDR2 from the germline V gene are SGHDN and FVKESK. Trimming stripped 0 bases from V and 2 bases from J, with 11 bases between. The CDR3 sequence: CASSQDGGGPYEQYF. In DNA form, the CDR3 reads TGTGCCAGCAGCCAAGATGGCGGGGGCCCCTACGAGCAGTACTTC.

The chain uses TRBV2 and TRBJ1-1; D perhaps matches TRBD1 (5 bases). This CDR3 spans 14 amino acids. Germline V CDR1 and CDR2: SNHLY, FYNNEI. The V end was cut by 4 bases, the J end by 4 bases, with 13 bases between. DNA for the CDR3: TGTGCCAGCAGTGGGATGGCAGGGAGCACTGAAGCTTTCTTT. Its protein is CASSGMAGSTEAFF.

This clone was detected only once. V is TRBV28 and J is TRBJ2-7; 8 bases align to TRBD2. The CDR3 is 18 amino acids. With V trimmed by 1 base and J by 1 base, 12 bases remained unmatched. Germline lookup yields CDR1 MDHEN and CDR2 SYDVKM. The CDR3 sequence is CASSLFSSGENPSYEQYV. The CDR3 nucleotides are TGTGCCAGCAGTTTATTTAGTAGCGGGGAGAACCCTTCCTACGAGCAGTACGTC.

The rearrangement joins TRBV9 to TRBJ2-1; weak D call: TRBD1 (5 bases). V lost 0 bases, J lost 3 bases, and 10 bases lay in between. CDR3 length: 15 residues. Germline assignment: CDR1 SGDLS and CDR2 YYNGEE. For the CDR3, the DNA is TGTGCCAGCAGCGTAGAGTGGACAAACTACAATGAGCAGTTCTTC. This codes for CASSVEWTNYNEQFF.

CDR3 nucleotides: TGCGCCAGCAGCCAAGATCGGGGGACACGGGCTTATGGCTACACCTTC. It translates to CASSQDRGTRAYGYTF. V is TRBV4-3 and J is TRBJ1-2; tentatively, D is TRBD1 (6 bases). The germline V gene has CDR1 LGHNA and CDR2 YSLEER. This CDR3 region has 16 residues. Trimming stripped 0 bases from V and 5 bases from J, with 16 bases between.